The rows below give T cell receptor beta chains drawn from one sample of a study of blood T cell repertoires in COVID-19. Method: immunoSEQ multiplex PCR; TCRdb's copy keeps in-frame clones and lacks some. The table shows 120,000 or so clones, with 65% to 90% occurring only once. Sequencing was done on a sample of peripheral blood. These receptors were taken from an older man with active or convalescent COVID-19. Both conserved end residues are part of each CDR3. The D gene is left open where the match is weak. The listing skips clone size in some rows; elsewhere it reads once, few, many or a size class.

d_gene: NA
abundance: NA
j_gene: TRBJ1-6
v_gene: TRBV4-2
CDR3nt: TGTGCCAGCAGCCCCCCGCGGGGGGAAGTGCATTCACCCCTCCACTTT
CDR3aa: CASSPPRGEVHSPLHF

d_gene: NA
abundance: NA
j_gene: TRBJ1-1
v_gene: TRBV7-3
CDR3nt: TGTGCCAGCAGCCCCGGACTGCACACTGAAGCTTTCTTT
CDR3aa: CASSPGLHTEAFF

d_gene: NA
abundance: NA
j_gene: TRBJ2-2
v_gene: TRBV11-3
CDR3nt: TGTGCCAGCAGCTCTGACTACCACACCGGGGAGCTGTTTTTT
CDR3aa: CASSSDYHTGELFF

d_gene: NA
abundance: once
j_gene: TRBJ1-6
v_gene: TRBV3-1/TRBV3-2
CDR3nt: TGTGCCAGCAGCCTCGGACAGAATTCACCCCTCCACTTT
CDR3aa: CASSLGQNSPLHF

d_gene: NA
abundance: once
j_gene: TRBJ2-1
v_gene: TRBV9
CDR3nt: TGTGCCAGCAGCGTACAGGGGGAGGCGGGGTATACAAGTGAGCAGTTCTTC
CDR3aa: CASSVQGEAGYTSEQFF

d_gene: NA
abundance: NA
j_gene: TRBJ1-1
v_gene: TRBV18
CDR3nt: TGTGCCTGTGGCCCTCGGGGCACTGAAGCTTTCTTT
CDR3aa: CACGPRGTEAFF

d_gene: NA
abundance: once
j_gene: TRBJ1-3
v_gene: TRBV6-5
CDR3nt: TGTGCCAGCGGGTATGGCAGGGTGCCTGGAAACACCATATATTTT
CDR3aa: CASGYGRVPGNTIYF

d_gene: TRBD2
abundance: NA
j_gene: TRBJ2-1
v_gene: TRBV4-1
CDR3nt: TGCGCCAGCAGCCCCCACGGGTCGGGAGGCATCAGTGAGCAGTTCTTC
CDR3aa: CASSPHGSGGISEQFF

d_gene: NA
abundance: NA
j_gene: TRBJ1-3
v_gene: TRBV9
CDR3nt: TGTGCCAGCAGCGTTCACTCTGGAAACACCATATATTTT
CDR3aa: CASSVHSGNTIYF

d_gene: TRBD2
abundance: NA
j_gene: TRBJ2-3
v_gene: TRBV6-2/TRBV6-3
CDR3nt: TGTGCCAGCAGTCGAATTCGGACTAGCGCGGCAGATACGCAGTATTTT
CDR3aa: CASSRIRTSAADTQYF

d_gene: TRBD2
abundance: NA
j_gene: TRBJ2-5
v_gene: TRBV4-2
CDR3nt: TGTGCCAGCAGCCAAGAGGCCGGCCTAGCGGGAGAGGAGACCCAGTACTTC
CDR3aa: CASSQEAGLAGEETQYF

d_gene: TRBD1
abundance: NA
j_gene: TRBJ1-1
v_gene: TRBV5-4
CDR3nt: TGTGCCAGCAGCCAACCAACAGGGGCGAAGACTGAAGCTTTCTTT
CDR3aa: CASSQPTGAKTEAFF

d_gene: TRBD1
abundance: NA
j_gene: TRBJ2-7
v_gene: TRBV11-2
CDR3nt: TGTGCCAGCAGCTTAGAGGGGGCAGGGGGCGAAGACGAGCAGTACTTC
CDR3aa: CASSLEGAGGEDEQYF

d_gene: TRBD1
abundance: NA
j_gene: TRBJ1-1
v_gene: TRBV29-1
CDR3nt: TGCAGCGCTCAGAGACAGGGGGCCACTGAAGCTTTCTTT
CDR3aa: CSAQRQGATEAFF

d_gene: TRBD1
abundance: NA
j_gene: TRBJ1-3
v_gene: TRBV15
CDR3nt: TGTGCCACCAGTCAGGGACAGCTCTCTGGAAACACCATATATTTT
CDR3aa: CATSQGQLSGNTIYF

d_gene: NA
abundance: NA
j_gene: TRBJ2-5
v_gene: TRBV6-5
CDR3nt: TGTGCCAGCAGGGAGGCGGGGGCCCTCCGAGAGACCCAGTACTTC
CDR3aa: CASREAGALRETQYF

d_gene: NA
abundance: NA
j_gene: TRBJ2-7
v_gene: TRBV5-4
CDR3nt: TGTGCCAGCAGCTTAGACAGGTACTCCTACGAGCAGTACTTC
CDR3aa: CASSLDRYSYEQYF

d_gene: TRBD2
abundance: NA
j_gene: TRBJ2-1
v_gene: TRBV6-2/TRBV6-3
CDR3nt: TGTGCCAGCAGTGGCGGACTAGCGATCTACAATGAGCAGTTCTTC
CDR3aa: CASSGGLAIYNEQFF

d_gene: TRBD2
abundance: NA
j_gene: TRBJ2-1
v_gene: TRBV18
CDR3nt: TGTGCCAGCTCACCACGGGGAGGGTCAAATGAGCAGTTCTTC
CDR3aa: CASSPRGGSNEQFF

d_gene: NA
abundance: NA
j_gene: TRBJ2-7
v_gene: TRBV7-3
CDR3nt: TGTGCCAGCAGCTTTGGCGGAGGGAGCTCCTACGAGCAGTACTTC
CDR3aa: CASSFGGGSSYEQYF

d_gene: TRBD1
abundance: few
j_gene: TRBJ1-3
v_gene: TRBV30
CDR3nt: TGTGCCTTGACAGGGTCTGGAAACACCATATATTTT
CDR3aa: CALTGSGNTIYF

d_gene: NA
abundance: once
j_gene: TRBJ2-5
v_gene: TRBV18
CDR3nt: TGTGCCAGCTCACGGGAGCAGGGGAGAGAGACCCAGTACTTC
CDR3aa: CASSREQGRETQYF

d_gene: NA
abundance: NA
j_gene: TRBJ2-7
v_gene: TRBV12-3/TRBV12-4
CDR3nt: TGTGCCAGCAGTTTAGCGGTCGGTTACGAGCAGTACTTC
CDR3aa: CASSLAVGYEQYF

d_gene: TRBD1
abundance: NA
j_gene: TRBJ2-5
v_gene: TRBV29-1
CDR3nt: TGCAGCGTGCTCAGGACAGGGTACCAAGAGACCCAGTACTTC
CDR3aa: CSVLRTGYQETQYF

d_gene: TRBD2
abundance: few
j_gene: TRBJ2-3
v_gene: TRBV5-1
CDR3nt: TGCGCCAGCGGCGGGAGAGGCCCAGATACGCAGTATTTT
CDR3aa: CASGGRGPDTQYF

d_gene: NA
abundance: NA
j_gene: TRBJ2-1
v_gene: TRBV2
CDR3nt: TGTGCCTCAATTGGCGGGGGCACTTACAATGAGCAGTTCTTC
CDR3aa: CASIGGGTYNEQFF

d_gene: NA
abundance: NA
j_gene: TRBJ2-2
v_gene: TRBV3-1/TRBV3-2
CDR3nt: TGTGCCAGCAGCCAAGATCTCGTCGAGTTGGGGGAGCTGTTTTTT
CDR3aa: CASSQDLVELGELFF

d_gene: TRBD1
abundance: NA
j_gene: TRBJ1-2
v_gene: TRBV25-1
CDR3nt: TGTGCCAGCAGTGGCCTGGGACAGGGTACAGAGGGCTACACCTTC
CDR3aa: CASSGLGQGTEGYTF

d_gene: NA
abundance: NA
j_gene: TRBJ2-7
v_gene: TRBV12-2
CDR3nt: TGTGCAAGTCGCTTAGAATTGAAGGGACAGGGGCAATCCTACGAGCAGTACTTC
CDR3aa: CASRLELKGQGQSYEQYF

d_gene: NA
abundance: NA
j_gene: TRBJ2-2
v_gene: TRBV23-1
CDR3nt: TGCGCCAGCAGTCAAACGACAGTAAACACCGGGGAGCTGTTTTTT
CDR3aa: CASSQTTVNTGELFF

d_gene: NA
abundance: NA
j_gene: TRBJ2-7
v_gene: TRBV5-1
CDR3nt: TGCGCCAGCAGCGGTACACAATCCTCCTACGAGCAGTACTTC
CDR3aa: CASSGTQSSYEQYF

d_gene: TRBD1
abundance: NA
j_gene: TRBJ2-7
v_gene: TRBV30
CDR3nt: TGTGCCTGGAGTGGACAGGGCAACCCCTACGAGCAGTACTTC
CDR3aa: CAWSGQGNPYEQYF

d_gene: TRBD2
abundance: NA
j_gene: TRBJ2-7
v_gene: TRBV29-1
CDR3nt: TGCAGCATCACTAGCGGGGCCTCCGACGAGCAGTACTTC
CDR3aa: CSITSGASDEQYF

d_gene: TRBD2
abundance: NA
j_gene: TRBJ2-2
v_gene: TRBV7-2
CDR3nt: TGTGCCAGCAGCTTTGGACTAGCGGGGGTTATCGGGGAGCTGTTTTTT
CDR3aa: CASSFGLAGVIGELFF

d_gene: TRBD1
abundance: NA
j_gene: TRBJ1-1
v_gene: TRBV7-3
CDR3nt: TGTGCCAGCAGCCCGACAGGGTACACTGAAGCTTTCTTT
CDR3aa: CASSPTGYTEAFF

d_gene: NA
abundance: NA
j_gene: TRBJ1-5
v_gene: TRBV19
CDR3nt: TGTGCCAGTAGTATAGGAGGGAGTAGCAATCAGCCCCAGCATTTT
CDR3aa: CASSIGGSSNQPQHF

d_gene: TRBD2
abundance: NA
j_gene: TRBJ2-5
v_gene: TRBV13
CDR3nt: TGTGCCAGCAGCGGTAAAGCGGGGGGGCGCCAAGAGACCCAGTACTTC
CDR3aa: CASSGKAGGRQETQYF

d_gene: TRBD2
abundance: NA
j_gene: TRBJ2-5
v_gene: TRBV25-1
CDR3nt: TGTGCCAGCAGTGGGACTAGCGGGTTGGAGACCCAGTACTTC
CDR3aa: CASSGTSGLETQYF

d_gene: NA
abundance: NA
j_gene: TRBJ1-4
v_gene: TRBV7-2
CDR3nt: TGTGCCAGCAGCTTATCCGGGGGTTCAGGGGAAAAACTGTTTTTT
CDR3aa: CASSLSGGSGEKLFF

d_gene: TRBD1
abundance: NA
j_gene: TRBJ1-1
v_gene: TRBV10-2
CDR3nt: TGCGCCGCGACGGGACAGCCGAACACTGAAGCTTTCTTT
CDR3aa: CAATGQPNTEAFF

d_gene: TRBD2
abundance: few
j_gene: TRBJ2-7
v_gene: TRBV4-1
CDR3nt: TGCGCCAGCAGCTCCCGGACTAGCGGGGCCAACTACGAGCAGTACTTC
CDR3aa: CASSSRTSGANYEQYF

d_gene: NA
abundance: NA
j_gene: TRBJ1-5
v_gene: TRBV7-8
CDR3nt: TGTGCCAGCAGCATCAGGGATTTGGGCCAGCCCCAGCATTTT
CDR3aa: CASSIRDLGQPQHF

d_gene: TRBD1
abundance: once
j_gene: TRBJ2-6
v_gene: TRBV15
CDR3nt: TGTGCCACCAGCAGAGGGACAGGGCTATCTGGGGCCAACGTCCTGACTTTC
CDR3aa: CATSRGTGLSGANVLTF

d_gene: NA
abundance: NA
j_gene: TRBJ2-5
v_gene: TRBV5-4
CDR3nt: TGTGCCAGCAGCCGGGGAACAGGGATGGAGACCCAGTACTTC
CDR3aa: CASSRGTGMETQYF

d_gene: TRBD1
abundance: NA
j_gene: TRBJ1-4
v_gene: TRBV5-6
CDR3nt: TGTGCCAGCAGCTTGGTTGACAGGGGTGATGAAAAACTGTTTTTT
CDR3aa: CASSLVDRGDEKLFF

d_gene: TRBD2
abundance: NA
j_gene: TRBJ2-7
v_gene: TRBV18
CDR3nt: TGTGCCAGCTCACCAAACGGGGGGGCGGCTCCAGGCGAGCAGTACTTC
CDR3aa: CASSPNGGAAPGEQYF

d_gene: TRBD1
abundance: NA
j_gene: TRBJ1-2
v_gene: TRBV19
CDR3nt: TGTGCCAGTAGTTTAGGACAGGTTCCACTCTATGGCTACACCTTC
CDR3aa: CASSLGQVPLYGYTF

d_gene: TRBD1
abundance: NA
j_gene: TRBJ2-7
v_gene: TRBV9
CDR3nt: TGTGCCAGCAGCGTAGGGACAGGGGGCTCCTACGAGCAGTACTTC
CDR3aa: CASSVGTGGSYEQYF

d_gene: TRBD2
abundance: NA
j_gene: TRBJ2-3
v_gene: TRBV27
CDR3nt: TGTGCCAGCAGTCTCCAAGGACTAGCGGGGTCCACAAATACGCAGTATTTT
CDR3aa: CASSLQGLAGSTNTQYF

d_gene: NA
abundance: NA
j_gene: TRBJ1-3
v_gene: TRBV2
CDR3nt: TGTGCCAGCAGTGAAACGCCGCAGGGCTCCATATATTTT
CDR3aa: CASSETPQGSIYF

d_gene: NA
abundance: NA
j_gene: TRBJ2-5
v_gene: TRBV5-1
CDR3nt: TGCGCCAGCAGCTGCTTGGTAGCCCAGTACTTC
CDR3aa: CASSCLVAQYF

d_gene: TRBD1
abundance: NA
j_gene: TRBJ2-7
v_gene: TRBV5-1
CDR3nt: TGCGCCAGCAGCCCGGACAGGGTGTACTACGAGCAGTACTTC
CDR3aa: CASSPDRVYYEQYF

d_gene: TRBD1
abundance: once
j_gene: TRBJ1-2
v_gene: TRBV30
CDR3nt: TGTGCCTGGAGTCCAGGGGGCTATGGCTACACCTTC
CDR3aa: CAWSPGGYGYTF

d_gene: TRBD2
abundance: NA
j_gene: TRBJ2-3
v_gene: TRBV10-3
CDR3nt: TGTGCCATCAGTGAGCAAAAAGCGGGGCTAACCACAGATACGCAGTATTTT
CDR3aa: CAISEQKAGLTTDTQYF

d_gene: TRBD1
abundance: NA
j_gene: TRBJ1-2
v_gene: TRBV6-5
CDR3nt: TGTGCCAGCAGTTACCGACAGGGGGCGGATGGCTACACCTTC
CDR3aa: CASSYRQGADGYTF

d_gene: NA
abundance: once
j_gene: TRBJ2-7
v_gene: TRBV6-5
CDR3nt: TGTGCCAGCAGTTTGGACAGACTGAGCTCCTACGAGCAGTACTTC
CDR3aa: CASSLDRLSSYEQYF

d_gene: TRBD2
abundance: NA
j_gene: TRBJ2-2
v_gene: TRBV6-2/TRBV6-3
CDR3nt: TGTGCCAGCAGTTACTCGAGGACTAGCGTGGAGACCGGGGAGCTGTTTTTT
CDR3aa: CASSYSRTSVETGELFF